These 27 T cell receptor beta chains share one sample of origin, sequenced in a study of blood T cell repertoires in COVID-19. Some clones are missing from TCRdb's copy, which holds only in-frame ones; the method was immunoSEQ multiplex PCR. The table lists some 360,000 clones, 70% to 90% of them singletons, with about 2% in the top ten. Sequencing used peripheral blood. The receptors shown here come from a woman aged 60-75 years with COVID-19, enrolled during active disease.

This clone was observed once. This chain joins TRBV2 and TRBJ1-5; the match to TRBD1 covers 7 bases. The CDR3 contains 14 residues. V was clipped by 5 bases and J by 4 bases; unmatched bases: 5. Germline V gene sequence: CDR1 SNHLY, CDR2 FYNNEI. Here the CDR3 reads CASSLTGVNQPQHF. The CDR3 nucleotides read TGTGCCAGCAGTTTAACAGGGGTGAATCAGCCCCAGCATTTT.

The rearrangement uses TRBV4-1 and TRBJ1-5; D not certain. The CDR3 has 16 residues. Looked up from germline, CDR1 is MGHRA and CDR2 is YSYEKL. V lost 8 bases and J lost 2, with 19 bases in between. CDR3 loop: CASGFSGSQGNQPQHF. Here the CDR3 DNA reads TGCGCCAGCGGCTTTTCAGGATCTCAGGGCAATCAGCCCCAGCATTTT.

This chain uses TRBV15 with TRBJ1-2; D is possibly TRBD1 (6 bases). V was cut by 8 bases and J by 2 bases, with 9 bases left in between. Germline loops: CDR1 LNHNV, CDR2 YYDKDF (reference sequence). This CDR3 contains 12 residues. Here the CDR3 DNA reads TGTGCCACCGGTCAGGGGAACTATGGCTACACCTTC. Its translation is CATGQGNYGYTF.

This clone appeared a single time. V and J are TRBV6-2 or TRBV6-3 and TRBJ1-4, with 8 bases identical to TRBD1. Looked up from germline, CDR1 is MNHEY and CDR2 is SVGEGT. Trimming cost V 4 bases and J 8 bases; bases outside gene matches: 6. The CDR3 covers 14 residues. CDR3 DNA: TGTGCCAGCAGTTGGGGGACAGGACGGGAAAAACTGTTTTTT. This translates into CASSWGTGREKLFF.

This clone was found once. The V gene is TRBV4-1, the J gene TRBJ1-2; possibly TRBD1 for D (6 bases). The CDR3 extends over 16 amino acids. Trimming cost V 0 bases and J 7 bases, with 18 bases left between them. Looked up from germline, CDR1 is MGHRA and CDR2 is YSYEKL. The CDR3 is CASSQDGGRQGSGYTF. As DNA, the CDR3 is TGCGCCAGCAGCCAAGACGGGGGGCGGCAGGGAAGTGGCTACACCTTC.

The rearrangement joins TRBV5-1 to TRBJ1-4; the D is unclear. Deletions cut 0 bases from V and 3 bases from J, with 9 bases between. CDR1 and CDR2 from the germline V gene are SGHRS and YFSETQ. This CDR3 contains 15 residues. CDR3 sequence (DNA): TGCGCCAGCAGCTTGGGGCCAGTCTCTAATGAAAAACTGTTTTTT. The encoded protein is CASSLGPVSNEKLFF.

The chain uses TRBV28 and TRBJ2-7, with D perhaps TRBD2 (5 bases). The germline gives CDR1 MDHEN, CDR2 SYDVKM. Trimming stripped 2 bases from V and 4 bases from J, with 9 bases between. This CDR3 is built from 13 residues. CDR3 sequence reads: CASSLVLAYEQYF. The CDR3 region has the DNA TGTGCCAGCAGTTTAGTGCTAGCTTACGAGCAGTACTTC.

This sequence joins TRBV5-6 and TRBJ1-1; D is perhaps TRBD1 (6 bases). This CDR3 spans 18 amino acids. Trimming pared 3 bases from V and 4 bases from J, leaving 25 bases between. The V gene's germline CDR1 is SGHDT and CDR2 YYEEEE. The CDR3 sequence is CASSSAPSPGQLTTEAFF. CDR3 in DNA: TGTGCCAGCAGCTCAGCTCCTTCGCCGGGACAACTGACCACTGAAGCTTTCTTT.

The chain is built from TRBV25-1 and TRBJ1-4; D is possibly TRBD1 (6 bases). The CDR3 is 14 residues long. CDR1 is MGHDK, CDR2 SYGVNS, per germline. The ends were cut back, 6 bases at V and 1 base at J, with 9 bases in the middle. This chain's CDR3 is CASSLQGTNEKLFF. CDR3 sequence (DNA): TGTGCCAGCAGCCTACAGGGAACTAATGAAAAACTGTTTTTT.

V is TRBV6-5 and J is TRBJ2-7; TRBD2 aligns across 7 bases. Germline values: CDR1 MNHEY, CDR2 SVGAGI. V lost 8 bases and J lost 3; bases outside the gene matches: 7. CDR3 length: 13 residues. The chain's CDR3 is CASRRGVVYEQYF. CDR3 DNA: TGTGCCAGCCGCCGGGGGGTTGTCTACGAGCAGTACTTC.

For the CDR3, the DNA is TGTGCCAGCAGCCAAGCCCCACGGGGGGGAACTGAAGCTTTCTTT. Residues: CASSQAPRGGTEAFF. This chain links TRBV14 with TRBJ1-1; maybe TRBD1 (5 bases). Trimming took off 1 base at V and 5 bases at J, with 14 bases between the two ends. The CDR3 runs to 15 residues. CDR1 is SGHDN and CDR2 is FVKESK in the germline V gene.

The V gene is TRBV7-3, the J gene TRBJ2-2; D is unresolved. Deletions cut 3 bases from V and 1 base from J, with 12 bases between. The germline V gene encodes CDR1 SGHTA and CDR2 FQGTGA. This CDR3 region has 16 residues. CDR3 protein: CASSFSPTQNTGELFF. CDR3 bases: TGTGCCAGCAGCTTCTCACCGACTCAGAACACCGGGGAGCTGTTTTTT.

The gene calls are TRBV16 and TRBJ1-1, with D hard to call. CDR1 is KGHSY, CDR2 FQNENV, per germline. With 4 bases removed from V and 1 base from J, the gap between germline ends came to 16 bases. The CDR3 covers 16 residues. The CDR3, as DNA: TGTGCCAGCAGCCCCACCCTGGGCGATGGGAACACTGAAGCTTTCTTT. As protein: CASSPTLGDGNTEAFF.

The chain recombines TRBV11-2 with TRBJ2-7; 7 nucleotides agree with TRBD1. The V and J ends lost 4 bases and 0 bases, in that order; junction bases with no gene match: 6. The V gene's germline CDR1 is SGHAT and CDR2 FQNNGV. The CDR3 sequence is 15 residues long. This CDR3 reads CASSYPGQSSYEQYF. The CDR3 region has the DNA TGTGCCAGCAGCTATCCGGGACAGAGCTCCTACGAGCAGTACTTC.

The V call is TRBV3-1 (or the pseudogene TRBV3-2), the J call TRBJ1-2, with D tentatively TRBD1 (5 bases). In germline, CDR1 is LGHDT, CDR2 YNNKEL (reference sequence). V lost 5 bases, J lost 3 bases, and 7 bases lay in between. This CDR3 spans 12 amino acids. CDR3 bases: TGTGCCAGCAGCTTGACAGACTATGGCTACACCTTC. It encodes CASSLTDYGYTF.

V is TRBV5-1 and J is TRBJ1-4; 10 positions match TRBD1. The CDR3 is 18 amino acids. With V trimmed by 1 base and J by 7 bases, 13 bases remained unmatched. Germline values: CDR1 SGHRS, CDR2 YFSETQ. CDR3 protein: CASSLPGQGLQGSEKLFF. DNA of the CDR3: TGCGCCAGCAGCTTGCCGGGACAGGGGCTCCAGGGGAGTGAAAAACTGTTTTTT. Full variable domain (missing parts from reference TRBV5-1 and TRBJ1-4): KAGVTQTPRYLIKTRGQQVTLSCSPISGHRSVSWYQQTPGQGLQFLFEYFSETQRNKGNFPGRFSGRQFSNSRSEMNVSTLELGDSALYLCASSLPGQGLQGSEKLFFGSGTQLSVL.

The CDR3 here is CASSLAWGGVSRTEAFF. As DNA, the CDR3 is TGTGCCAGCAGCTTGGCTTGGGGGGGCGTAAGTCGCACTGAAGCTTTCTTT. The chain couples TRBV5-6 to TRBJ1-1, with a weak D call TRBD1 (6 bases). V lost 0 bases, J lost 4 bases, and 19 bases lay in between. CDR3 length: 17 amino acids. The germline V gene has CDR1 SGHDT and CDR2 YYEEEE.

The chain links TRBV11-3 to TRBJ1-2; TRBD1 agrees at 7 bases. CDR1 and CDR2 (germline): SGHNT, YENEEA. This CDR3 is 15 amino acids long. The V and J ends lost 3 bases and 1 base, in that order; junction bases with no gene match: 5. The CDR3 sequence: CASSFGDSFNYGYTF. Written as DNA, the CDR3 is TGTGCCAGCAGCTTCGGGGACAGTTTTAACTATGGCTACACCTTC.

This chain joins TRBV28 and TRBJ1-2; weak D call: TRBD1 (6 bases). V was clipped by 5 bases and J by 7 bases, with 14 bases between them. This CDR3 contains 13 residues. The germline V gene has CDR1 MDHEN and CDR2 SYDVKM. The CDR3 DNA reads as TGTGCCAGCAGTCCCCAGGTAGGGGGTGGCTACACCTTC. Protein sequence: CASSPQVGGGYTF.

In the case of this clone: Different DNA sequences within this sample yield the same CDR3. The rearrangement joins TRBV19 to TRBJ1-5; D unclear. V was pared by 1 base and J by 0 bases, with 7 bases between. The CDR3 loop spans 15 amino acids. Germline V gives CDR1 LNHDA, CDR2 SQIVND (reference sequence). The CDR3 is CASSIGQASNQPQHF. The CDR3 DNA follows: TGTGCCAGTAGTATAGGGCAGGCTAGCAATCAGCCCCAGCATTTT.

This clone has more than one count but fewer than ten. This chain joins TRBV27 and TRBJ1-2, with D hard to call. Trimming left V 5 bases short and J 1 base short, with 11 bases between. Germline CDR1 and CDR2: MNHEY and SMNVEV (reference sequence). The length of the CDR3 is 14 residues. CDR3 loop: CASSRYGINYGYTF. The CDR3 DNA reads TGTGCCAGCAGTAGGTACGGGATTAACTATGGCTACACCTTC.

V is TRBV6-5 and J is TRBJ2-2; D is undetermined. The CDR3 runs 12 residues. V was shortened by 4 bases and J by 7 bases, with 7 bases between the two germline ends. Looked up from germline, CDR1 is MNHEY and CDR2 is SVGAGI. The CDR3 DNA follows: TGTGCCAGCAGTTCTTTCCGCGGGGAGCTGTTTTTT. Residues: CASSSFRGELFF.

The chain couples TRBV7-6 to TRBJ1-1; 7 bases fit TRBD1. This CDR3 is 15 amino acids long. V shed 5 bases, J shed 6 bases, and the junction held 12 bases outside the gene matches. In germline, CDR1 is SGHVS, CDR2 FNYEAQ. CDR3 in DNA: TGTGCCAGCAGCGGAGCGACAGGGCAGTTAGCTGAAGCTTTCTTT. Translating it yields CASSGATGQLAEAFF.

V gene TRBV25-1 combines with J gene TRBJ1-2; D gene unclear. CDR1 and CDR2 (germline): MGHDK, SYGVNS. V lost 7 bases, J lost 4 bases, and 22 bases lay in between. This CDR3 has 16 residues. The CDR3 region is CASTSGGLTSFYGYTF. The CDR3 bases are TGTGCCAGCACTTCCGGTGGACTGACGTCTTTCTATGGCTACACCTTC.

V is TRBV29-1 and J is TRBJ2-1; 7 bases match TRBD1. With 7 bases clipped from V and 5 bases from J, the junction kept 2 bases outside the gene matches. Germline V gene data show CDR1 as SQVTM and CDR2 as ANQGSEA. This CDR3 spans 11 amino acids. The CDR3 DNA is TGCAGCGGTACAGGGGACAATGAGCAGTTCTTC. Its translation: CSGTGDNEQFF.

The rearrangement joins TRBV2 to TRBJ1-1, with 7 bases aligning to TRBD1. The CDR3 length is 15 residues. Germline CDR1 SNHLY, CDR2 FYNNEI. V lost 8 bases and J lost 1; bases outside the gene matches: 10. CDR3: CASQGTVFTNTEAFF. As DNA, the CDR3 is TGTGCCAGCCAGGGGACAGTTTTCACGAACACTGAAGCTTTCTTT.

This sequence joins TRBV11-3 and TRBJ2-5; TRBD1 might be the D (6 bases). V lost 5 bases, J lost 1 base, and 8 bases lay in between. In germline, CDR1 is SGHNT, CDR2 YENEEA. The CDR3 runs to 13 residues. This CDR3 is CASSTGFQETQYF. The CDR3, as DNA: TGTGCCAGCAGCACAGGGTTCCAAGAGACCCAGTACTTC.